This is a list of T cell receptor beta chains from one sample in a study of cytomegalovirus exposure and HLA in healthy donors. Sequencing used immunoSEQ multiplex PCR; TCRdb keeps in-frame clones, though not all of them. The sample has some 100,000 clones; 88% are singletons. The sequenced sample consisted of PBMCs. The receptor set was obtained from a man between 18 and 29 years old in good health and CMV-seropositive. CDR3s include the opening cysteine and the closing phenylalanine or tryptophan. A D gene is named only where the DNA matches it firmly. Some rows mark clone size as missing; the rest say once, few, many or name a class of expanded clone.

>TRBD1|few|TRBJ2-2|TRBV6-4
CASSERQGEGGELFF
TGTGCCAGCAGTGAAAGACAGGGGGAAGGCGGGGAGCTGTTTTTT
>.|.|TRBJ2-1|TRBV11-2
CASSLVGSNNEQFF
TGTGCCAGCAGCTTAGTCGGTAGCAATAATGAGCAGTTCTTC
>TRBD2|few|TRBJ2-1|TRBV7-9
CASSPGLSGGYEQFF
TGTGCCAGCAGCCCAGGACTAAGCGGGGGCTATGAGCAGTTCTTC
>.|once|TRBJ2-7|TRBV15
CATSTHSRGYEQYF
TGTGCCACCAGCACCCATTCAAGGGGCTACGAGCAGTACTTC
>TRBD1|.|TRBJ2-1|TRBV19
CASSGFSGTGDTYNEQFF
TGTGCCAGTAGTGGATTTTCCGGGACAGGGGATACCTACAATGAGCAGTTCTTC
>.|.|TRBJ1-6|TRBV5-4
CASSITGFNSPLHF
TGTGCCAGCAGCATCACAGGGTTTAATTCACCCCTCCACTTT
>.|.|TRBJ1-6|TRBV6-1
CASSEKPGGNSPLHF
TGTGCCAGCAGTGAAAAACCAGGCGGGAATTCACCCCTCCACTTT
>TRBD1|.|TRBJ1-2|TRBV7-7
CASSLGDGTGTRGYTF
TGTGCTAGCAGCTTAGGAGATGGGACAGGGACTCGTGGCTACACCTTC
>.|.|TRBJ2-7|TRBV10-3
CAISESLGGGGHF
TGTGCCATCAGTGAAAGTCTAGGGGGGGGAGGCCACTTC
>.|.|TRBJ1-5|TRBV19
CASSTERGRGGNQPQHF
TGTGCCAGTAGTACCGAGAGGGGCAGGGGCGGCAATCAGCCCCAGCATTTT
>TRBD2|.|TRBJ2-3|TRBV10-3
CAISTSGGARDTQYF
TGTGCCATCAGTACTAGCGGGGGGGCGAGAGATACGCAGTATTTT
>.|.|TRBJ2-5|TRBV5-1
CASSFGGGRVETQYF
TGCGCCAGCAGCTTCGGAGGGGGCCGGGTTGAGACCCAGTACTTC
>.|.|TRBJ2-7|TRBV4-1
CASSQETEYEQYF
TGCGCCAGCAGCCAAGAAACAGAGTACGAGCAGTACTTC
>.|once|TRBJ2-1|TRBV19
CASTVEGGPGEQFF
TGTGCCAGTACGGTTGAGGGGGGGCCCGGAGAGCAGTTCTTC
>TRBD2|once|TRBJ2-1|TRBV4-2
CASSQRGTSGGANEQFF
TGTGCCAGCAGCCAAAGAGGAACTAGCGGGGGGGCAAATGAGCAGTTCTTC
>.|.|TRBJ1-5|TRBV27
CASGSRSQPQHF
TGTGCCAGCGGGAGCAGGAGTCAGCCCCAGCATTTT
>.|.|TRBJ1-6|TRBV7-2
CASAFSGAFNNSPLHF
TGTGCCAGCGCTTTCTCAGGGGCCTTCAATAATTCACCCCTCCACTTT
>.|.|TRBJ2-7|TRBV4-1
CASSHGGALSSYEQYF
TGCGCCAGCAGCCATGGGGGGGCCCTTAGCTCCTACGAGCAGTACTTC
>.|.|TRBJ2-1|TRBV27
CASRHASGEPYNEQFF
TGTGCCAGCAGGCACGCCTCGGGGGAACCCTACAATGAGCAGTTCTTC
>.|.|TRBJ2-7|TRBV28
CASIVGGVAEGMDEQYF
TGTGCCAGCATAGTGGGCGGGGTGGCGGAAGGGATGGACGAGCAGTACTTC
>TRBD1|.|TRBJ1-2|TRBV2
CASGGGDRTYNYGYTF
TGTGCCAGCGGAGGAGGGGACAGGACTTACAACTATGGCTACACCTTC
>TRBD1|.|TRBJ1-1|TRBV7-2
CASSSLGTGGTEAFF
TGTGCCAGCAGCTCCCTCGGGACAGGCGGGACTGAAGCTTTCTTT
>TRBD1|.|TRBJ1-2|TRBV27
CASSWTGSYGYTF
TGTGCCAGCAGCTGGACAGGGAGCTATGGCTACACCTTC
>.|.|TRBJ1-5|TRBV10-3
CAISEAGANNQPQHF
TGTGCCATCAGTGAGGCAGGGGCGAACAATCAGCCCCAGCATTTT
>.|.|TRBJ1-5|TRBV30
CAWSVAGNQPQHF
TGTGCCTGGAGTGTCGCCGGGAATCAGCCCCAGCATTTT
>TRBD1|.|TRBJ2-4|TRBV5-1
CASSPGQGRDIQYF
TGCGCCAGCAGCCCGGGACAGGGGAGAGACATTCAGTACTTC
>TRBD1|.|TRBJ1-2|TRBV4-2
CASSQDQQGVDGYTF
TGTGCCAGCAGCCAAGATCAACAGGGGGTGGATGGCTACACCTTC
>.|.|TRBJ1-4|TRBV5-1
CASSPGATNEKLFF
TGCGCCAGCAGCCCAGGCGCAACTAATGAAAAACTGTTTTTT
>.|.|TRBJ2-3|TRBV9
CASSVGGRRGTDTQYF
TGTGCCAGCAGCGTAGGAGGAAGGAGAGGGACAGATACGCAGTATTTT
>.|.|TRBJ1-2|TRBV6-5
CASSETGVYGYTF
TGTGCCAGCAGTGAAACAGGCGTCTATGGCTACACCTTC
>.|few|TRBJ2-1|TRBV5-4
CASSLGGLSSYNEQFF
TGTGCCAGCAGCTTGGGCGGACTCAGCTCCTACAATGAGCAGTTCTTC
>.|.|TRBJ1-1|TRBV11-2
CASSLERGPEAFF
TGTGCCAGCAGCTTAGAGCGGGGGCCTGAAGCTTTCTTT
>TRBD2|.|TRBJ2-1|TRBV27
CASSSPGGGYNEQFF
TGTGCCAGCAGTTCCCCGGGGGGGGGCTACAATGAGCAGTTCTTC
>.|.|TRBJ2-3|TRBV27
CASSGVGGTQYF
TGTGCCAGCAGTGGGGTGGGGGGTACGCAGTATTTT
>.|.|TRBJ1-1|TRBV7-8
CASSSLEGAGNTEAFF
TGTGCCAGCAGCTCGTTGGAAGGGGCAGGAAACACTGAAGCTTTCTTT
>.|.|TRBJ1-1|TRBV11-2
CASSLIYTEAFF
TGTGCCAGCAGCCTAATTTACACTGAAGCTTTCTTT
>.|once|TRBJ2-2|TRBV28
CAIATVWDTGELFF
TGTGCCATTGCGACAGTTTGGGACACCGGGGAGCTGTTTTTT
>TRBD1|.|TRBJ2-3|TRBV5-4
CATLQGAGTDTQYF
TGTGCCACCCTCCAGGGGGCGGGCACAGATACGCAGTATTTT
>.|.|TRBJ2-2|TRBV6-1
CASSERRGANTGELFF
TGTGCCAGCAGTGAACGTCGCGGGGCGAACACCGGGGAGCTGTTTTTT
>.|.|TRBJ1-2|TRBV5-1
CASRTTGNYGYTF
TGCGCCAGCAGAACCACAGGGAACTATGGCTACACCTTC
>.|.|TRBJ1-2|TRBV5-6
CASSYSRSFYTF
TGTGCCAGCAGCTACTCTCGGAGCTTCTACACCTTC
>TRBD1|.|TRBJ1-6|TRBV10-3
CAISKQENRGPYNSPLHF
TGTGCCATCAGTAAACAAGAAAACAGGGGGCCCTATAATTCACCCCTCCACTTT
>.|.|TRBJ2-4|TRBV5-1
CASSLKIVGGDLTPPPIQYF
TGCGCCAGCAGCTTGAAAATCGTCGGAGGGGACTTAACTCCCCCCCCCATTCAGTACTTC
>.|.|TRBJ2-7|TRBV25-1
CASSENLSDRQYF
TGTGCCAGCAGTGAAAATCTAAGCGACAGACAGTACTTC
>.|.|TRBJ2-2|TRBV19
CASSIEGADTGELFF
TGTGCCAGTAGTATAGAGGGGGCGGACACCGGGGAGCTGTTTTTT
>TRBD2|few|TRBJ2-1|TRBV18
CASSPPTLAGSNEQFF
TGTGCCAGCTCACCACCCACCCTAGCGGGTAGCAATGAGCAGTTCTTC
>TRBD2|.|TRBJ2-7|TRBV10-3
CAISASGDSSYEQYF
TGTGCCATCAGCGCTAGCGGGGATTCCTCCTACGAGCAGTACTTC
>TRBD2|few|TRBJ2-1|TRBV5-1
CASSGQRGEQFF
TGCGCCAGCAGCGGACAGCGGGGGGAGCAGTTCTTC
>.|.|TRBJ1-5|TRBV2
CASSDGGNSVYSNQPQHF
TGTGCCAGCAGTGATGGGGGCAACAGCGTCTATAGCAATCAGCCCCAGCATTTT
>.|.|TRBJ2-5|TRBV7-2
CASSLGEVETQYF
TGTGCCAGCAGCTTAGGAGAAGTAGAGACCCAGTACTTC
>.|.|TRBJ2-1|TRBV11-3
CASSPHQYNEQFF
TGTGCCAGCAGCCCACATCAGTACAATGAGCAGTTCTTC